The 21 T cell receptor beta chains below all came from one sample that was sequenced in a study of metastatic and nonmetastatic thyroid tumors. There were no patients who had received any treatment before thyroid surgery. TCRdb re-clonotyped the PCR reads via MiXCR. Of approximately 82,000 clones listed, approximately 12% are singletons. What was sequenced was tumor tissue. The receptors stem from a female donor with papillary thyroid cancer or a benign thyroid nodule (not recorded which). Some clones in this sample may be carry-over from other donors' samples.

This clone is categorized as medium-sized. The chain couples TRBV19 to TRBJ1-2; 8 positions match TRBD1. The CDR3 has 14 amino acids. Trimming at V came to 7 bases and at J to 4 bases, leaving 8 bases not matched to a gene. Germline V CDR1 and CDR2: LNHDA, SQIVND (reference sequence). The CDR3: CASIPSGGGYGYTF. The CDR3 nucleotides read TGTGCCAGTATCCCATCAGGGGGCGGCTATGGCTACACCTTC.

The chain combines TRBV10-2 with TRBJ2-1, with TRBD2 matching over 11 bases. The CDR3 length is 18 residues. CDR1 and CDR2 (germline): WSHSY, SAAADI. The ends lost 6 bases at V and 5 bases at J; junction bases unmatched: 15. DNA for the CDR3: TGCGCCAGCAGCACTCCTTCATTAGCGGGAGGGCAACACAATGAGCAGTTCTTC. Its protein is CASSTPSLAGGQHNEQFF.

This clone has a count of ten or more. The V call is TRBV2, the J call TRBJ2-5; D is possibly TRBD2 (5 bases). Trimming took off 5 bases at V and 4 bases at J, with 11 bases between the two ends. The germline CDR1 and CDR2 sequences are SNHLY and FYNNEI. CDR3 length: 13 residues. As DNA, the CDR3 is TGTGCCAGCAGTCTGAGGGTGTTAGAGACCCAGTACTTC. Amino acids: CASSLRVLETQYF.

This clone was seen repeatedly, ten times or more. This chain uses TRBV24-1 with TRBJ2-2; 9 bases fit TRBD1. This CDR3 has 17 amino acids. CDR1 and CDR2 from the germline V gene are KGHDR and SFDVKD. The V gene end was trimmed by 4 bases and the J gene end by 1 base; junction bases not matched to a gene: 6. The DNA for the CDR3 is TGTGCCACCAGTGACACACCGGGACAGGGGAACACCGGGGAGCTGTTTTTT. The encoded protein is CATSDTPGQGNTGELFF.

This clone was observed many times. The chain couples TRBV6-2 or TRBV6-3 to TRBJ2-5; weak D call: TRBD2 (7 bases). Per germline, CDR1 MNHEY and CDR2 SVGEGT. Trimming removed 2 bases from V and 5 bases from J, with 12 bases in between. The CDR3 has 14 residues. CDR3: CASSYPGGGETQYF. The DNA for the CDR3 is TGTGCCAGCAGTTACCCGGGGGGCGGTGAGACCCAGTACTTC.

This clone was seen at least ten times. For the CDR3, the DNA is TGTGCCAGCAGCTTGACAAATAACTATGGCTACACCTTC. Amino acids: CASSLTNNYGYTF. The rearrangement links TRBV7-9 to TRBJ1-2, with no clear D. Germline V lookup: CDR1 SEHNR, CDR2 FQNEAQ (reference sequence). The CDR3 spans 13 residues. The V end lost 3 bases, the J end lost 1 base, and 6 bases lay between the germline ends.

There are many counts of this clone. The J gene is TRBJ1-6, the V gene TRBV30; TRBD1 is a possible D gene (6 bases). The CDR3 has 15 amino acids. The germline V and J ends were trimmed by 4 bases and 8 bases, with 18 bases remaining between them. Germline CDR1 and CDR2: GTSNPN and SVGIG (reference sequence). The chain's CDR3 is CAWNSGQGIDSPLHF. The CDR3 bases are TGTGCCTGGAACTCCGGGCAGGGGATTGATTCACCCCTCCACTTT.

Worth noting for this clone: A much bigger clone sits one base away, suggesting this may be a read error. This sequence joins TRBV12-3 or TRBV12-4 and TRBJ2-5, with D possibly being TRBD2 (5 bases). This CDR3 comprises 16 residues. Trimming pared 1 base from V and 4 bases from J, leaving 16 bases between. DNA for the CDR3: TGTGCCAGCAGTTTAGGGGAGAATGGACTTGTAGAGACCCAGTACTTC. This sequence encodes CASSLGENGLVETQYF.

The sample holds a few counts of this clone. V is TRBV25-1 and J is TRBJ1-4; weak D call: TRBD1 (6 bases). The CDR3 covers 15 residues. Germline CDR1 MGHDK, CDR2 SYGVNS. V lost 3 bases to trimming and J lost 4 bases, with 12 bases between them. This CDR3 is CASSEWTVRNEKLFF. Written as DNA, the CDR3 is TGTGCCAGCAGTGAGTGGACAGTACGTAATGAAAAACTGTTTTTT.

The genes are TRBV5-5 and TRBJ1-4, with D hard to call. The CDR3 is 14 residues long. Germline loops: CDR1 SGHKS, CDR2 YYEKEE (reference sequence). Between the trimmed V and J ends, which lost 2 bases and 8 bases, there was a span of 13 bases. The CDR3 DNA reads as TGTGCCAGCAGCTTAAAGCAGGCCGAGGAAAAACTGTTTTTT. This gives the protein CASSLKQAEEKLFF. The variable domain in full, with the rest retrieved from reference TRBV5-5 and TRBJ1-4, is DAGVTQSPTHLIKTRGQQVTLRCSPISGHKSVSWYQQVLGQGPQFIFQYYEKEERGRGNFPDRFSARQFPNYSSELNVNALLLGDSALYLCASSLKQAEEKLFFGSGTQLSVL.

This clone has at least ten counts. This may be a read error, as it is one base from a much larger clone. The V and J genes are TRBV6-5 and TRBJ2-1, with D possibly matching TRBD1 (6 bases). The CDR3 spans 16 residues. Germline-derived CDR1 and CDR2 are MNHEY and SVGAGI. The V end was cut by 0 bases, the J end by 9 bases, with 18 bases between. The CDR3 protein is CASSYSGWNMDSEQFF. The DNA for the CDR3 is TGTGCCAGCAGTTACTCGGGCTGGAATATGGACAGTGAGCAGTTCTTC.

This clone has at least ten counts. Here the CDR3 DNA reads TGTGCCAGCAGTGTTTGGCTAGCGGGAGAGGCAGGCGGGAGAGGATACGAGCAGTACTTC. Amino acids: CASSVWLAGEAGGRGYEQYF. The V gene is TRBV25-1, the J gene TRBJ2-7; 10 bases agree with TRBD2. The junction had 22 bases not matched to a gene; V was cut back by 4 bases and J by 4 bases. The V gene's germline CDR1 is MGHDK and CDR2 SYGVNS. The CDR3 totals 20 residues.

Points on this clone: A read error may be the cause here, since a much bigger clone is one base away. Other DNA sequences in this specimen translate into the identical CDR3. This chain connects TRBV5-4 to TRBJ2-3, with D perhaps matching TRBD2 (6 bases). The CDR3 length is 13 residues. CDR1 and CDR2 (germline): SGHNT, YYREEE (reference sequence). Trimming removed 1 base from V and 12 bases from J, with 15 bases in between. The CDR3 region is CASSLFGSGTQYF. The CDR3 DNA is TGTGCCAGCAGCTTGTTTGGCTCAGGGACTCAGTATTTT.

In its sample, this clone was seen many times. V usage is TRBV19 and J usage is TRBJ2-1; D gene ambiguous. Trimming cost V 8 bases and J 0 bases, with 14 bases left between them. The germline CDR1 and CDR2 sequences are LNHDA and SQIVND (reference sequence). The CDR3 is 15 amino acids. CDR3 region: CASGLTMSSYNEQFF. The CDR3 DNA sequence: TGTGCCAGTGGGCTAACTATGAGCTCCTACAATGAGCAGTTCTTC.

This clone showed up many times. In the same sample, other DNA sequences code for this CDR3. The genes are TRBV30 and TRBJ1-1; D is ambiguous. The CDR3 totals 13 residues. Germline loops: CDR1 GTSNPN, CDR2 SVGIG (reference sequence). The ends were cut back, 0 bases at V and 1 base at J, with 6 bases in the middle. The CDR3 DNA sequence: TGTGCCTGGAGTGTCAAGGGGAACACTGAAGCTTTCTTT. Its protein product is CAWSVKGNTEAFF.

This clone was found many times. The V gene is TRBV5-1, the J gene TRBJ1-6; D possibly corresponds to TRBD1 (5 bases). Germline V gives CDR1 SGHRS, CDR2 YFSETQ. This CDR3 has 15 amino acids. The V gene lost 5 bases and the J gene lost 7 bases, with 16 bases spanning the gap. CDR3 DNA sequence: TGCGCCAGCAGTTATGGGGGGGAGGGGAATTCACCCCTCCACTTT. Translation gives CASSYGGEGNSPLHF.

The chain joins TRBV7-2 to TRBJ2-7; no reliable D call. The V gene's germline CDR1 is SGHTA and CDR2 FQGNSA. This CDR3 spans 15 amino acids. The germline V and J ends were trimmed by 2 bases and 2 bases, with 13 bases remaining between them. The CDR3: CASSLSFVSAYEQYF. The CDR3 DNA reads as TGTGCCAGCAGCTTATCTTTTGTATCAGCCTACGAGCAGTACTTC.

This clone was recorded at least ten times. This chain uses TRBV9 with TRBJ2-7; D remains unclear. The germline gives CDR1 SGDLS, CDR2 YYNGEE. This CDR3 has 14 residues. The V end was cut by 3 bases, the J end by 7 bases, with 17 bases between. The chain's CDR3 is CASSGGPPAYEQYF. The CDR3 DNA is TGTGCCAGCAGCGGCGGACCCCCTGCTTATGAGCAGTACTTC. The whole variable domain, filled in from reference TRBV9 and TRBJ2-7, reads DSGVTQTPKHLITATGQRVTLRCSPRSGDLSVYWYQQSLDQGLQFLIQYYNGEERAKGNILERFSAQQFPDLHSELNLSSLELGDSALYFCASSGGPPAYEQYFGPGTRLTVT.

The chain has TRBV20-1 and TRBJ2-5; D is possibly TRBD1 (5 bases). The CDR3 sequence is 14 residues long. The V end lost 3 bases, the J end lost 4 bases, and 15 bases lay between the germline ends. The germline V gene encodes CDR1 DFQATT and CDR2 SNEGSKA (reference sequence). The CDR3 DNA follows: TGCAGTGCTAGTATCATCCAAAGGGGAGAGACCCAGTACTTC. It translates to CSASIIQRGETQYF.

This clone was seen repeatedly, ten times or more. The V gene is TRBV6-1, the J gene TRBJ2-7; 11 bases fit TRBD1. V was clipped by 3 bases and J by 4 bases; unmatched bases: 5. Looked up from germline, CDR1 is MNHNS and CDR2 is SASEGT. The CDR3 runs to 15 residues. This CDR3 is CASSDTGTGGYEQYF. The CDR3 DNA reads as TGTGCCAGCAGTGATACCGGGACAGGGGGGTACGAGCAGTACTTC.

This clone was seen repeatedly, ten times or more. CDR3 amino acids: CEGADTQYF. The CDR3, as DNA: TGTGAGGGAGCAGATACGCAGTATTTT. V and J are TRBV19 and TRBJ2-3; possibly TRBD2 for D (5 bases). The CDR3 covers 9 residues. Germline V gene sequence: CDR1 LNHDA, CDR2 SQIVND (reference sequence). The whole variable domain, filled in from reference TRBV19 and TRBJ2-3, reads DGGITQSPKYLFRKEGQNVTLSCEQNLNHDAMYWYRQDPGQGLRLIYYSQIVNDFQKGDIAEGYSVSREKKESFPLTVTSAQKNPTAFYLCEGADTQYFGPGTRLTVL.